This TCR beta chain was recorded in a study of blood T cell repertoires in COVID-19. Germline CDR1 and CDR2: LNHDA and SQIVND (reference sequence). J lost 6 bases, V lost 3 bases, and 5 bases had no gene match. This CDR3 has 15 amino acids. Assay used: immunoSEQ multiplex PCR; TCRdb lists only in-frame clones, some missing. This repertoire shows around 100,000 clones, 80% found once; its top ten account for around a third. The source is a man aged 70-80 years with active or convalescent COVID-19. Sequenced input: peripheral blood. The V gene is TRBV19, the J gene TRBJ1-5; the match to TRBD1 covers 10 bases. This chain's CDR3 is CASSIDRGQSQPQHF. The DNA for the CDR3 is TGTGCCAGTAGTATCGACAGGGGGCAAAGTCAGCCCCAGCATTTT.